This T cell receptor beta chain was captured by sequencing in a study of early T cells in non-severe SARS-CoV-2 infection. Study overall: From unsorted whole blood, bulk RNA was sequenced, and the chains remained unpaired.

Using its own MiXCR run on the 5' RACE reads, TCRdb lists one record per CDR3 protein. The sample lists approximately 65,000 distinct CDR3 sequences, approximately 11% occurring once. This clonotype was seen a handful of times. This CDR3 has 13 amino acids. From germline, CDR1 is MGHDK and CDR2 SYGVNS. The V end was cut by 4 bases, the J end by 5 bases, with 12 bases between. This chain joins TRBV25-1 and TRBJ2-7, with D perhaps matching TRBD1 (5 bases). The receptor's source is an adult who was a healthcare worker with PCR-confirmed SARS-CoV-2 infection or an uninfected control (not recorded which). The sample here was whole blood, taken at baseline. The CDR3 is CASSGGMGHEQYF. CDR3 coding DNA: TGTGCCAGCAGTGGGGGTATGGGGCACGAGCAGTACTTC.